This T cell receptor beta chain is drawn from a study of Graves' ophthalmopathy and Graves' hyperthyroidism (dated by TCRdb to the late 2010s). Concerning the study at large: Peripheral blood samples were taken at the time of initial diagnosis, before any treatment was given. To explore V-J signatures distinguishing ophthalmopathy from hyperthyroidism, a discovery set of approximately 100 patients (roughly 45 ophthalmopathy, over 55 stable hyperthyroidism) was enrolled. In total, 135 blood samples were TCR-sequenced: around 42 ophthalmopathy, some 80 hyperthyroidism and roughly 17 hyperthyroidism-to-ophthalmopathy patients. After sampling, hyperthyroidism patients received methimazole starting at 30 mg daily, and ophthalmopathy patients received high-dose intravenous methylprednisolone. T-cell repertoires of thyroid tissue and blood were compared in about six hyperthyroidism patients. The study used signatures of the TCR beta repertoire to tell Graves' ophthalmopathy apart from Graves' hyperthyroidism and to predict which patients would progress to ophthalmopathy. For independent validation, a separate cohort was made up of some 18 hyperthyroidism patients plus 17 patients who later progressed from hyperthyroidism to ophthalmopathy.

This clonotype appeared once. Its antigen specificity is not known. Within one base of it there is no much larger clone, and no base qualities were kept. One read alone is weak evidence. For repertoire sequencing, TCR beta CDR3 regions were amplified from RNA transcripts. The first round of RT-PCR was done with HTBI primers and the Qiagen OneStep RT-PCR kit, and was followed by a second round of multiplex PCR, then size selection and purification. Libraries were sequenced on an Illumina HiSeq2000 using paired-end 100 bp reads. Per the authors' processing: SOAPnuke was used for read processing, and reads with adapters, uncalled bases, a mean Phred below 15, or no exact constant-primer or identifier match were discarded. High-quality paired reads were merged with COPE v1.2.5. Each unique nucleotide sequence was treated as a clonotype, and MiTCR v1.1 was used to align the clonotypes to the IMGT TRB V, D and J references. The analysis was limited to V-J combinations with a frequency above 0.0001, which together covered around 99% of the repertoires. A TCR clonal expansion and chaos score per V-J combination was defined as the ratio of F50 clonal expansion to chaos observed in the TCRdist matrix. Welch's t-statistics and random forest were used to narrow the features down to approximately 13 V-J combinations, which were then fed into a naive Bayes classifier. The Morisita-Horn index was used to measure how similar the thyroid and blood repertoires were. Starting from the raw public reads, TCRdb applied fastp trimming at Q25, assembled clones with MiXCR and retained in-frame beta chains. Here each entry gathers all rows of one CDR3 protein and keeps the most common genes and DNA. The V and J calls and clone size are TCRdb's, not the authors'. A total of about 700,000 distinct CDR3 sequences appear in this sample, just over 40% of them only once. More than 2.5% of the sample is in the top ten clones.

Ophthalmopathy patients were characterized by moderately to severely active disease, a Clinical Activity Score of at least 3, a NOSPECS grade of at least 4, and a disease duration under 3 months. Patients with other autoimmune diseases, uncontrolled infections, pregnancy or lactation were excluded from the study. Clinical symptoms, serum thyroxine, TRAb, thyroid ultrasound and orbital computed tomography formed the basis of the diagnosis. Using Ficoll-Paque density gradient centrifugation, PBMCs were isolated from 9 to 10 ml of fresh peripheral blood. Total RNA was extracted using Trizol reagent, and RNA quality was checked on an Agilent 2100 Bioanalyzer. The V end loses 11 bases and the J end loses 5 bases, and a stretch of 18 bases separates them. Its CDR3 holds 13 amino acids, cysteine through phenylalanine. Of all the DNA, just the CDR3 is kept, 39 bases in frame from base 1. CDR1 and CDR2 are drawn from the germline V gene: ENHRY, SYGVKD.

Overall study outcomes, separate from this receptor: The 13-signature model separated ophthalmopathy from stable hyperthyroidism with 85% to 90% sensitivity and about 81% specificity in cross-validation, and 80%/75% in the test set. In validation, the model predicted ophthalmopathy progression with nearly 71% sensitivity and approximately 75% specificity; eleven to twelve predicted patients were CT-confirmed with GO in a median of around 6 months. Most of the expanded thyroid clonotypes with a frequency above 0.001 were also detected in blood, and it was suggested that the thyroid immune response may be reflected by blood repertoires. Sample size was not predetermined statistically, and investigators were not blinded to group allocation.

The clonotype was recovered from an adult man with Graves' ophthalmopathy. Material: peripheral blood. The V and J segments used are TRBV10-3 and TRBJ2-5, with TRBD2 perhaps the D gene, on 6 matching bases. CDR3 sequence: CASTGGVIETQYF. At the DNA level, the sequence is TGTGCCTCGACCGGGGGAGTTATCGAGACCCAGTACTTC.